A selection of T cell receptor beta chains follows, all from one sample in a study of T cells in lung cancer brain metastases. Assay used: immunoSEQ multiplex PCR; TCRdb lists only in-frame clones, some missing. The sample holds around 4,700 clones, over 75% seen once. The specimen was tumor tissue from the primary lung tumor. Receptors were obtained from a woman aged 50 to 60 with non-small cell lung cancer. The CDR3 runs from the conserved cysteine through the conserved F or W. The order of the fields is V gene, clone size, D gene, J gene, CDR3 protein, CDR3 DNA. A D gene is named only where the DNA matches it firmly. For some rows the clone size is stated as once, few or many, or as a class when expanded; others skip it.

V: TRBV6-1; size: -; D: -; J: TRBJ1-5; CDR3: CASSVTQSNQPQHF; DNA: TGTGCCAGCAGTGTGACACAGAGCAATCAGCCCCAGCATTTT
V: TRBV18; size: -; D: TRBD1; J: TRBJ1-5; CDR3: CASSLGTGPRFGNQPQHF; DNA: TGTGCCAGCTCACTTGGGACAGGTCCCCGATTCGGCAATCAGCCCCAGCATTTT
V: TRBV28; size: -; D: TRBD2; J: TRBJ2-5; CDR3: CASSFSLAGEKTQYF; DNA: TGTGCCAGCAGTTTCAGCCTAGCGGGAGAAAAGACCCAGTACTTC
V: TRBV5-6; size: -; D: TRBD1; J: TRBJ1-1; CDR3: CASSRPTGTYTEAFF; DNA: TGTGCCAGCAGCCGGCCGACAGGGACTTACACTGAAGCTTTCTTT
V: TRBV7-8; size: -; D: -; J: TRBJ1-5; CDR3: CASSLRGFGNQPQHF; DNA: TGTGCCAGCAGCTTACGGGGTTTCGGCAATCAGCCCCAGCATTTT
V: TRBV9; size: once; D: -; J: TRBJ2-1; CDR3: CASSVVPGNEQFF; DNA: TGTGCCAGCAGCGTAGTTCCGGGCAATGAGCAGTTCTTC
V: TRBV30; size: -; D: TRBD2; J: TRBJ2-5; CDR3: CAWSEGLEGETQYF; DNA: TGTGCCTGGAGTGAGGGACTAGAGGGTGAGACCCAGTACTTC
V: TRBV10-1; size: -; D: TRBD1; J: TRBJ2-1; CDR3: CASSNYGTGDYNEQFF; DNA: TGCGCCAGCAGTAACTACGGGACAGGGGACTACAATGAGCAGTTCTTC
V: TRBV7-8; size: once; D: -; J: TRBJ1-5; CDR3: CASSLWGESNQPQHF; DNA: TGTGCCAGCAGCTTATGGGGAGAAAGCAATCAGCCCCAGCATTTT
V: TRBV9; size: -; D: -; J: TRBJ2-1; CDR3: CASSVFTARNNEQFF; DNA: TGTGCCAGCAGCGTCTTTACCGCGCGGAACAATGAGCAGTTCTTC
V: TRBV30; size: -; D: -; J: TRBJ2-1; CDR3: CAWSLGPREFF; DNA: TGTGCCTGGAGCCTAGGGCCTAGGGAGTTCTTC
V: TRBV29-1; size: once; D: TRBD1; J: TRBJ1-1; CDR3: CCDRGQGNTEAFF; DNA: TGCTGCGACCGTGGACAGGGGAACACTGAAGCTTTCTTT
V: TRBV11-2; size: -; D: TRBD1; J: TRBJ1-1; CDR3: CASSPAGTGLGTEAFF; DNA: TGTGCCAGCAGTCCTGCCGGGACAGGGTTGGGCACTGAAGCTTTCTTT
V: TRBV29-1; size: -; D: -; J: TRBJ1-3; CDR3: CSVDSAGNGNTIYF; DNA: TGCAGCGTTGATTCTGCGGGGAACGGAAACACCATATATTTT
V: TRBV6-4; size: once; D: -; J: TRBJ2-6; CDR3: CANSATGINSGTNVLTF; DNA: TGTGCCAACAGCGCCACGGGCATCAACTCTGGGACCAACGTCCTGACTTTC
V: TRBV2; size: once; D: -; J: TRBJ1-5; CDR3: CASSPGAGPSNQPQHF; DNA: TGTGCCAGCAGTCCTGGGGCAGGGCCCTCCAATCAGCCCCAGCATTTT
V: TRBV18; size: few; D: TRBD1; J: TRBJ2-7; CDR3: CASSAGTAPEQYF; DNA: TGTGCCAGCTCAGCAGGGACAGCACCCGAGCAGTACTTC
V: TRBV28; size: -; D: -; J: TRBJ1-5; CDR3: CASSFAQPQHF; DNA: TGTGCCAGCAGTTTCGCCCAGCCCCAGCATTTT
V: TRBV29-1; size: -; D: -; J: TRBJ2-7; CDR3: CSVRVQQGSYEQYF; DNA: TGCAGCGTCCGGGTTCAACAGGGTTCCTACGAGCAGTACTTC
V: TRBV7-2; size: -; D: TRBD2; J: TRBJ2-3; CDR3: CASSFGSGRSTDTQYF; DNA: TGTGCCAGCAGCTTTGGTAGCGGGAGGAGCACAGATACGCAGTATTTT
V: TRBV25-1; size: few; D: -; J: TRBJ2-1; CDR3: CASGSVMGLYNEQFF; DNA: TGTGCCAGCGGGTCAGTAATGGGGTTATACAATGAGCAGTTCTTC
V: TRBV5-1; size: -; D: -; J: TRBJ2-6; CDR3: CASREGSGANVLTF; DNA: TGCGCCAGCAGGGAAGGTTCTGGGGCCAACGTCCTGACTTTC
V: TRBV18; size: once; D: -; J: TRBJ2-1; CDR3: CASSPVLAYNEQFF; DNA: TGTGCCAGCTCACCAGTTCTAGCCTACAATGAGCAGTTCTTC
V: TRBV5-1; size: -; D: -; J: TRBJ2-5; CDR3: CASSLTGGGETQYF; DNA: TGCGCCAGCAGCTTGACCGGCGGTGGGGAGACCCAGTACTTC
V: TRBV5-6; size: -; D: TRBD2; J: TRBJ2-7; CDR3: CASSLLRLAGAALF; DNA: TGTGCCAGCAGCTTACTCAGGCTAGCGGGAGCCGCCCTATTC
V: TRBV18; size: -; D: -; J: TRBJ2-3; CDR3: CASSPDRDTQYF; DNA: TGTGCCAGCTCCCCCGACAGGGATACGCAGTATTTT
V: TRBV4-2; size: -; D: TRBD2; J: TRBJ2-3; CDR3: CASSLGTSNPYF; DNA: TGTGCCAGCAGCCTGGGGACTAGCAATCCGTATTTT
V: TRBV19; size: -; D: -; J: TRBJ2-5; CDR3: CATAEGGGSWTQYF; DNA: TGTGCCACCGCCGAGGGAGGGGGCAGTTGGACCCAGTACTTC
V: TRBV5-1; size: -; D: TRBD2; J: TRBJ2-1; CDR3: CASSDGTSSFNEQFF; DNA: TGCGCCAGCAGCGACGGGACTAGTTCGTTCAATGAGCAGTTCTTC